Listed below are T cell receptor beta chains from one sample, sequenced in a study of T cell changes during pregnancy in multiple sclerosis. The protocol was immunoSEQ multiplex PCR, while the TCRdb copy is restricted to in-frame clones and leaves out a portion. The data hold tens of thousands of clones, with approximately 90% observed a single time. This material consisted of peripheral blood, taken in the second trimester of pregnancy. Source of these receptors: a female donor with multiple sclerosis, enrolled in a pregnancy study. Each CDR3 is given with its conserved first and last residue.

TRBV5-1	CASSLEQGANYYGYTF
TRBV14	CASSLLQGANSPLHF
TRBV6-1	CASSEELAGAYEQYF
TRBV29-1	CSVVPADTQYF
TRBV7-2	CASSKTGGGYGYTF
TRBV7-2	CASSLASGGPRYTQYF
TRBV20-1	CSATNNEQFF
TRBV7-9	CASSPTGTIRYEQYF
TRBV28	CASSPGHLRGNQPQHF
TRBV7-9	CASSRATGTLAKNIQYF
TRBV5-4	CASSLGGLADNEQFF
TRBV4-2	CASSHRRGGTEAFF
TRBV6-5	CASSRRGTGAYEQYF
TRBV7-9	CASSRGTGGTEAFF
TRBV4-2	CASSQERGSSYEQYF
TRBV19	CASSRQNSGNTIYF
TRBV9	CASSVSDTEAFF
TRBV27	CASSLSPGTVGGYTF
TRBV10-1	CASSGLPEGTQYF
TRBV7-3	CASSPSAGGGYGYTF
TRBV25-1	CASSEWRGGGNTQYF
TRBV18	CASSPPGGPETQYF
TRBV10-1	CASSESIGRDTEAFF
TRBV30	CAWRPRDRYGTEAFF
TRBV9	CASSAGTSGGYPRELFF
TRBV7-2	CASSPTVSSYNEQFF
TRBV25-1	CARSGGEALPPTNEKLFF
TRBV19	CASSQWDSTIRYQPQHF
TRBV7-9	CASSSLPRQGAGEQFF
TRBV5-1	CASSLVPGQNYEQYF
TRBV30	CAWARAGSQETQYF
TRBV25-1	CASSGSSSGAYNEQFF
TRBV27	CASSLLSGITEAFF
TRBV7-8	CASSPGQGGYGYTF
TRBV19	CASSPRDRAFFFYGYTF
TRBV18	CASSPTGDGYTF
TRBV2	CASSGGLVNGYTF
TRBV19	CASSSPAQGGSGYTF
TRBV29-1	CSGRQGEISSTEAFF
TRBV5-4	CASSQSAGLEGYEQYF
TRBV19	CASSILVTGEQFF
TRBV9	CASSVEALLWSEQFF
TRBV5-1	CASSQGQGQSTGELFF
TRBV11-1	CASSLPGQGVFGSYNEQFF
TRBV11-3	CASSFTAQRGYNEQFF
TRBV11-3	CASRAGRGERDTGELFF
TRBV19	CASSIDRLSYNEKLFF
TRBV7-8	CASSLAPGLAGLETQYF
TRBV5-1	CASSPYGGGARTEAFF
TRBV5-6	CASSLAARGSSTDTQYF
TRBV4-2	CASTRASDRLNTEAFF
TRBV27	CASSTTGPAKNIQYF
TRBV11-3	CASSLGAVPTGDTQYF
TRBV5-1	CASSLTGTGEEKLFF
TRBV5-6	CASSLLPGQGAYEQYF
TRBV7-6	CASSLAGSGYTGELFF
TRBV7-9	CASVATEAFF
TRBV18	CASSSQRGGINEQFF
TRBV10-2	CASSHPTGGTKGNEQFF